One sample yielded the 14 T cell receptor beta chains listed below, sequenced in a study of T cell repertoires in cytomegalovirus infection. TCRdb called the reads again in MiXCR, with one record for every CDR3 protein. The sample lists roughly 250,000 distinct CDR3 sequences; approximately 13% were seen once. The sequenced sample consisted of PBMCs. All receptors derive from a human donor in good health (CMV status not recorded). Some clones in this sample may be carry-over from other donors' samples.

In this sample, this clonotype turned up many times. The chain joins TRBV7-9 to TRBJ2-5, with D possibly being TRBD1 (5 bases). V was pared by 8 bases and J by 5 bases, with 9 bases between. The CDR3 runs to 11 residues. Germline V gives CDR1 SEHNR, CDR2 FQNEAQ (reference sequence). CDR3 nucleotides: TGTGCCAGCGCAGGGATGGAGACCCAGTACTTC. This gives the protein CASAGMETQYF.

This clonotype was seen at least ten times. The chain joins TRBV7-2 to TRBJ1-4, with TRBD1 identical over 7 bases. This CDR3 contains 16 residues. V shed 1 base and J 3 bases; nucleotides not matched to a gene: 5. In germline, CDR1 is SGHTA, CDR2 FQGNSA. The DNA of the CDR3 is TGTGCCAGCAGCTTAGGAGGGGGCCTGGCTAATGAAAAACTGTTTTTT. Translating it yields CASSLGGGLANEKLFF. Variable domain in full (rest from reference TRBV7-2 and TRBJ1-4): GAGVSQSPSNKVTEKGKDVELRCDPISGHTALYWYRQSLGQGLEFLIYFQGNSAPDKSGLPSDRFSAERTGGSVSTLTIQRTQQEDSAVYLCASSLGGGLANEKLFFGSGTQLSVL.

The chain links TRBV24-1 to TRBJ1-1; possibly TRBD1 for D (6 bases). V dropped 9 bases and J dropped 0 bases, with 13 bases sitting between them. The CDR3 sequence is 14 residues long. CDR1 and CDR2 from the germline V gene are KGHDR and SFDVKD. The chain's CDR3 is CATPEGVMNTEAFF. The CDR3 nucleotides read TGTGCCACCCCAGAGGGGGTAATGAACACTGAAGCTTTCTTT.

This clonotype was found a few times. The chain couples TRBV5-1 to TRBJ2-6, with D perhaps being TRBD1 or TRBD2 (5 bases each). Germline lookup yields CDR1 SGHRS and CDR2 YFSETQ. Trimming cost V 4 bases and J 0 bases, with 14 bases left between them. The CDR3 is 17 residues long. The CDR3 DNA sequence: TGCGCCAGCAGCAACCGGTGGGGACCCTCTGGGGCCAACGTCCTGACTTTC. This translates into CASSNRWGPSGANVLTF.

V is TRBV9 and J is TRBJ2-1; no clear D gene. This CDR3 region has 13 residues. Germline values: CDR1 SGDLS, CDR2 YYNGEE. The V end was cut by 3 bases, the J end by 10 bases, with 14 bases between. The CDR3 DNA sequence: TGTGCCAGCAGCGCGACCCCGAGTGGCGAGCAGTTCTTC. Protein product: CASSATPSGEQFF.

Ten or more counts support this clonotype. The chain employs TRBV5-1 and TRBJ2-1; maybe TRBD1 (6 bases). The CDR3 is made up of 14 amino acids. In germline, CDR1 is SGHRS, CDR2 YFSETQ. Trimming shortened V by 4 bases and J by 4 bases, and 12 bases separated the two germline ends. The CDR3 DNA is TGCGCCAGCAGCGGAGACAGGATATACAATGAGCAGTTCTTC. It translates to CASSGDRIYNEQFF.

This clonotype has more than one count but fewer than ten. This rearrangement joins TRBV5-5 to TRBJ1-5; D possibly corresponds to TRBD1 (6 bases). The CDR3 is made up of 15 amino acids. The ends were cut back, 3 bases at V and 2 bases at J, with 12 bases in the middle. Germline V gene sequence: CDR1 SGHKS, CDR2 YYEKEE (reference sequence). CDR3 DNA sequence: TGTGCCAGCAGCTCACAGGGAATAGGCAATCAGCCCCAGCATTTT. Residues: CASSSQGIGNQPQHF. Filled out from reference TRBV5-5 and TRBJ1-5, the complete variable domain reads DAGVTQSPTHLIKTRGQQVTLRCSPISGHKSVSWYQQVLGQGPQFIFQYYEKEERGRGNFPDRFSARQFPNYSSELNVNALLLGDSALYLCASSSQGIGNQPQHFGDGTRLSIL.

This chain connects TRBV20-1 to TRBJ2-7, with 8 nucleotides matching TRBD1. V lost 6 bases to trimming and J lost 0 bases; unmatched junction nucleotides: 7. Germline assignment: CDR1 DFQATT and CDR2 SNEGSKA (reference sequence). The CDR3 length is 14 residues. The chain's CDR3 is CSALDRGDSYEQYF. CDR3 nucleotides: TGCAGTGCCCTAGACAGGGGAGACTCCTACGAGCAGTACTTC.

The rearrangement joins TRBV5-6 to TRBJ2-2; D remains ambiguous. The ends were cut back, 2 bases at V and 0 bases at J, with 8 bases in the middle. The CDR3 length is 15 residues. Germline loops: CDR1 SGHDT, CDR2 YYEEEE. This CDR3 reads CASSFELSNTGELFF. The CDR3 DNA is TGTGCCAGCAGCTTCGAGTTATCGAACACCGGGGAGCTGTTTTTT. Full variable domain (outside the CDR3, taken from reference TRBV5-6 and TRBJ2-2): DAGVTQSPTHLIKTRGQQVTLRCSPKSGHDTVSWYQQALGQGPQFIFQYYEEEERQRGNFPDRFSGHQFPNYSSELNVNALLLGDSALYLCASSFELSNTGELFFGEGSRLTVL.

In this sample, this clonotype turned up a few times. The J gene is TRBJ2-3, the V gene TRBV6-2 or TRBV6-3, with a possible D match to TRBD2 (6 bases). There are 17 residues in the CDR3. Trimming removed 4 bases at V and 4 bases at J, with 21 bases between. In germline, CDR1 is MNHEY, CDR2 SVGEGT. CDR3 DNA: TGTGCCAGCAGTTTGAGCGGGCAGGCTATAGGATCAGATACGCAGTATTTT. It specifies CASSLSGQAIGSDTQYF.

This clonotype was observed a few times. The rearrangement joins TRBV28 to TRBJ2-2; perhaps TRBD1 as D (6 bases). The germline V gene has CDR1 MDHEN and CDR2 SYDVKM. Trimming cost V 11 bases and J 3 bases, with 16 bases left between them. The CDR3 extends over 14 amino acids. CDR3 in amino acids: CAGGGGTDTGELFF. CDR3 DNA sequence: TGTGCCGGAGGTGGGGGCACGGACACCGGGGAGCTGTTTTTT.

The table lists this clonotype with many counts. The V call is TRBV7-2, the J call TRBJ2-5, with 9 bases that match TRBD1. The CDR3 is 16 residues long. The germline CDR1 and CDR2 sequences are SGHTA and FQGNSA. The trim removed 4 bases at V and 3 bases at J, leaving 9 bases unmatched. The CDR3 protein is CASSSTPGTGKETQYF. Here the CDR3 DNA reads TGTGCCAGCAGCTCCACCCCCGGGACAGGGAAAGAGACCCAGTACTTC. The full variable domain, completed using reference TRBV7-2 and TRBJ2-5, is GAGVSQSPSNKVTEKGKDVELRCDPISGHTALYWYRQSLGQGLEFLIYFQGNSAPDKSGLPSDRFSAERTGGSVSTLTIQRTQQEDSAVYLCASSSTPGTGKETQYFGPGTRLLVL.

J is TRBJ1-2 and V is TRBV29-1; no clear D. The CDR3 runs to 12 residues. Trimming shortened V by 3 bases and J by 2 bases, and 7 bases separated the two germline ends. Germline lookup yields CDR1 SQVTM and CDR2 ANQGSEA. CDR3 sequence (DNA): TGCAGCGTTGACGGCGGGAACTATGGCTACACCTTC. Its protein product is CSVDGGNYGYTF.

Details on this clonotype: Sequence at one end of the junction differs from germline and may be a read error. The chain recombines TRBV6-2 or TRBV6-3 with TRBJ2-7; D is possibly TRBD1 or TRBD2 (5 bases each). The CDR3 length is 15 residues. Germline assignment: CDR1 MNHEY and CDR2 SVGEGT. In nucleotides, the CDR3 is TGTGCCACCCTGAGGGGTCGGGACGTCTCCGACGAGCAGTACTTC. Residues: CATLRGRDVSDEQYF.